One sample yielded the 5 T cell receptor beta chains listed below, sequenced in a study of blood T cell repertoires in COVID-19. Measured with immunoSEQ multiplex PCR; TCRdb has only the in-frame clones, and not every one. The top ten clones hold more than 5.5% of a sample with around 150,000 clones, about 86% of them seen once. The sequenced sample was PBMCs or T cells enriched from blood (not recorded which). Source of these receptors: a man over 45 who had recovered from COVID-19.

This chain connects TRBV10-3 to TRBJ1-2; D is unclear. The germline V and J ends were trimmed by 2 bases and 5 bases, with 9 bases remaining between them. CDR1 is ENHRY and CDR2 is SYGVKD in the germline V gene. The CDR3 covers 13 residues. Here the CDR3 reads CAISELGEYGYTF. Written as DNA, the CDR3 is TGTGCCATCAGTGAGCTTGGGGAGTATGGCTACACCTTC.

The chain recombines TRBV29-1 with TRBJ1-1, with D possibly TRBD1 on 6 matching bases. This CDR3 region has 13 residues. Trimming cost V 6 bases and J 0 bases, with 11 bases left between them. Per the germline V gene, CDR1 is SQVTM and CDR2 is ANQGSEA. CDR3 in amino acids: CSVQTGLNTEAFF. CDR3 nucleotide sequence: TGCAGCGTCCAAACAGGGCTGAACACTGAAGCTTTCTTT.

The chain carries TRBV18 and TRBJ2-5; no definite D call. Germline CDR1 reads KGHSH; CDR2 reads LQKENI. V was cut by 2 bases and J by 3 bases, with 10 bases left in between. This CDR3 has 14 residues. Written as DNA, the CDR3 is TGTGCCAGCTCACCAATGGGCTCGAAAGAGACCCAGTACTTC. This encodes CASSPMGSKETQYF.

The chain recombines TRBV6-5 with TRBJ1-1; possibly TRBD1 for D (5 bases). The CDR3 totals 14 residues. Germline V gene lookup returns CDR1 MNHEY and CDR2 SVGAGI. The germline V and J ends were trimmed by 6 bases and 2 bases, with 13 bases remaining between them. The CDR3, as DNA: TGTGCCAGCAGGCTCACAGGAACCAACACTGAAGCTTTCTTT. It codes for CASRLTGTNTEAFF.

V is TRBV7-2 and J is TRBJ2-1, with 9 bases lining up with TRBD1. The CDR3 sequence is 15 residues long. Germline values: CDR1 SGHTA, CDR2 FQGNSA. V shed 5 bases, J shed 7 bases, and the junction held 9 bases outside the gene matches. In DNA, the CDR3 is TGTGCCAGCAGCACCAACCTACAGGGGGCGAATGAGCAGTTCTTC. It yields the protein CASSTNLQGANEQFF.